The subject of this entry is one TCR beta chain. Its matching antigen is unknown. Other DNA sequences from this sample encode an identical CDR3 as well. These data originate in a study of shared clonotypes between healthy human individuals. Study-level findings and limits: Shared clonotypes: about 4.6% naive CD4, roughly 3.8% naive CD8, 2.3% memory CD4, 0.4% to 0.5% memory CD8.

Measured with immunoSEQ multiplex PCR; TCRdb has only the in-frame clones, and not every one. The table shows over a million clones, with roughly 97% occurring only once. V gave up 4 bases and J gave up 4 bases; unmatched junction bases: 4. Per germline, CDR1 SGHRS and CDR2 YFSETQ. The CDR3 has 14 amino acids. The sample comprised naive CD4+ T cells sorted from blood. Subset meaning: CD45RA+ positively selected. This clonotype originated in a man aged 25 to 40 in good health. This chain connects TRBV5-1 to TRBJ2-7; 11 nucleotides align to TRBD2. The CDR3 reads CASSTTSGVYEQYF. As DNA, the CDR3 is TGCGCCAGCAGCACGACTAGCGGGGTGTACGAGCAGTACTTC.